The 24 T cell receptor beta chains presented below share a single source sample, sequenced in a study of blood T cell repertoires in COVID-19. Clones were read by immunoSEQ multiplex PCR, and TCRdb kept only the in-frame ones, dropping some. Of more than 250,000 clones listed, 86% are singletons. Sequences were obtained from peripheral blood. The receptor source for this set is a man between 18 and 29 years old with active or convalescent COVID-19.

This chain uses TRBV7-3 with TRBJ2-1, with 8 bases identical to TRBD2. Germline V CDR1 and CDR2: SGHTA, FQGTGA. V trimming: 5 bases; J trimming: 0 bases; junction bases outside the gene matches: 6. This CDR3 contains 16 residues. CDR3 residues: CASSPLSGVSYNEQFF. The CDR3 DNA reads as TGTGCCAGCAGCCCGCTTAGCGGGGTCTCCTACAATGAGCAGTTCTTC.

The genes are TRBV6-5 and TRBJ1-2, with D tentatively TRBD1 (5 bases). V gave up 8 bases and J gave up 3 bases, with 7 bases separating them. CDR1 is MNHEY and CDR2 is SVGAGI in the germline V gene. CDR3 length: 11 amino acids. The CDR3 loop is CASAGDYGYTF. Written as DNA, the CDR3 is TGTGCCAGCGCGGGGGACTATGGCTACACCTTC.

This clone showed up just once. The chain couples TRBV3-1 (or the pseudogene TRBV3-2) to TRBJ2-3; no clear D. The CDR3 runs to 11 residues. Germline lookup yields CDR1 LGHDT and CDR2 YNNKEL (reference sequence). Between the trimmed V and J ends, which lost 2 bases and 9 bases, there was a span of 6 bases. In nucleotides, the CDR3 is TGTGCCAGCAGCCAATCAGGCACGCAGTATTTT. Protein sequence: CASSQSGTQYF.

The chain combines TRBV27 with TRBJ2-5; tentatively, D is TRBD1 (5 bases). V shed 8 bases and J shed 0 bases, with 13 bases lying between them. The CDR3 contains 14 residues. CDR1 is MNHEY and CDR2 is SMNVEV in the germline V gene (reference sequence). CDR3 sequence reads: CASQPGAHQETQYF. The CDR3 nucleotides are TGTGCCAGCCAGCCTGGGGCACACCAAGAGACCCAGTACTTC.

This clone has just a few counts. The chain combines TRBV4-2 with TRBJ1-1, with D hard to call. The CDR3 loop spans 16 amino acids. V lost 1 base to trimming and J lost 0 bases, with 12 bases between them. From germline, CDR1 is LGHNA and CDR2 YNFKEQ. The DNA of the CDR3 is TGTGCCAGCAGCCAAGCGGCGGGGTCGGTGAACACTGAAGCTTTCTTT. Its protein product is CASSQAAGSVNTEAFF.

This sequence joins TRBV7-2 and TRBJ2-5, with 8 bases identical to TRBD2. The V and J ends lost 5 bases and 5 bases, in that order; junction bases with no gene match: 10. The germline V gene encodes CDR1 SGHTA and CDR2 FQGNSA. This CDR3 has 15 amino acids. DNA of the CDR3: TGTGCCAGCAGCCCGGCTGCGGGAGGCGGGGAGACCCAGTACTTC. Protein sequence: CASSPAAGGGETQYF.

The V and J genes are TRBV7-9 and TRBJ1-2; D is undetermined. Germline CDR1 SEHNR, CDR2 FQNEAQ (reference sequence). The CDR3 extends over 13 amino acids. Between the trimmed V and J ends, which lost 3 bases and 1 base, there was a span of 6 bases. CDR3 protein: CASSFFINYGYTF. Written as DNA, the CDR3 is TGTGCCAGCAGCTTTTTCATTAACTATGGCTACACCTTC.

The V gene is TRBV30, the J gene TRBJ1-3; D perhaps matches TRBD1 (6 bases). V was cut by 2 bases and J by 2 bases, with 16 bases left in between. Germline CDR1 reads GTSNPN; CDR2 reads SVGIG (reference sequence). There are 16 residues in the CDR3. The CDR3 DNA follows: TGTGCCTGGAGTCTCCCGACAGGTGGGCCTGGAAACACCATATATTTT. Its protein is CAWSLPTGGPGNTIYF.

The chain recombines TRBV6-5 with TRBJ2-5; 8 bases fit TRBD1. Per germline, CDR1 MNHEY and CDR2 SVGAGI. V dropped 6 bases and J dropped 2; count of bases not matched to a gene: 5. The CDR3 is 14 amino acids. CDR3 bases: TGTGCCAGCAGCTGGGACAGGAAGCAAGAGACCCAGTACTTC. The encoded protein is CASSWDRKQETQYF.

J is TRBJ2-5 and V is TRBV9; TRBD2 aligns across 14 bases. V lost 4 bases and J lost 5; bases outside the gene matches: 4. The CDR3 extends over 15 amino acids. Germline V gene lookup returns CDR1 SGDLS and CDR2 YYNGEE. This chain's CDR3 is CASSKTSGRAETQYF. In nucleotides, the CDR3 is TGTGCCAGCAGCAAGACTAGCGGGAGGGCCGAGACCCAGTACTTC.

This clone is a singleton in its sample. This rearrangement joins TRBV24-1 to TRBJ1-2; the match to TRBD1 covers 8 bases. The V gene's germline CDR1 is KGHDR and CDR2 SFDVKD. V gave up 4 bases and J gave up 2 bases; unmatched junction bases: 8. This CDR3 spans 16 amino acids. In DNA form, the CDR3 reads TGTGCCACCAGTGAACCCGGACAGGGCCAAAACTATGGCTACACCTTC. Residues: CATSEPGQGQNYGYTF.

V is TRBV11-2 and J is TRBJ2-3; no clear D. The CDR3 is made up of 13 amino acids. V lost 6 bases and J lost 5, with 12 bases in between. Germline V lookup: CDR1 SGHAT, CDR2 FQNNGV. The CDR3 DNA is TGTGCCAGCAGTTCAAATATCGGAGATACGCAGTATTTT. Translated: CASSSNIGDTQYF.

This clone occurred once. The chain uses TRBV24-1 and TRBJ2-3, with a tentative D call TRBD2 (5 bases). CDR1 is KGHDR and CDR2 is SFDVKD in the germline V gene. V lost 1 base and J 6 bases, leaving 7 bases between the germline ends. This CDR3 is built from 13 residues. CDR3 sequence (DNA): TGTGCCACCAGTGATTTATCGGGGGATACGCAGTATTTT. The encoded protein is CATSDLSGDTQYF.

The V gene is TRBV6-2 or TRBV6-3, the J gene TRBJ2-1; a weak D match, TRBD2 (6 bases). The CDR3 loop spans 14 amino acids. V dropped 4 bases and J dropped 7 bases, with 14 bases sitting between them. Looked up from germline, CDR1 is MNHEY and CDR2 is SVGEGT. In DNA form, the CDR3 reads TGTGCCAGCAGTTTCCAGGGAGGCTTAAATGAGCAGTTCTTC. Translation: CASSFQGGLNEQFF.

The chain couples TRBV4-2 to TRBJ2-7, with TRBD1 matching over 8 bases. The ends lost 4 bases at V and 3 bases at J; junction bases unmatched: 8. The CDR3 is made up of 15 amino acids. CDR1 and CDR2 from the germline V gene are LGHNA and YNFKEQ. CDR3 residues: CASSPRTGTSYEQYF. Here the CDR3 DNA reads TGTGCCAGCAGCCCTAGGACAGGGACGAGCTACGAGCAGTACTTC.

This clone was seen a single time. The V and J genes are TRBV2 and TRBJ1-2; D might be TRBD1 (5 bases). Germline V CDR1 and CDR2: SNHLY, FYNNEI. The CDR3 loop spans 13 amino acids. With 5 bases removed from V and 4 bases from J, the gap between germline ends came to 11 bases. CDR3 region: CASSPDRPYGYTF. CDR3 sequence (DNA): TGTGCCAGCAGTCCCGACAGACCCTATGGCTACACCTTC.

CDR3 sequence reads: CASSQSAGEQYF. DNA of the CDR3: TGTGCCAGCAGCCAATCCGCGGGGGAGCAGTACTTC. The genes are TRBV3-1 (or the pseudogene TRBV3-2) and TRBJ2-7, with a tentative D call TRBD2 (6 bases). In germline, CDR1 is LGHDT, CDR2 YNNKEL (reference sequence). The CDR3 runs to 12 residues. Deletions cut 2 bases from V and 7 bases from J, with 9 bases between.

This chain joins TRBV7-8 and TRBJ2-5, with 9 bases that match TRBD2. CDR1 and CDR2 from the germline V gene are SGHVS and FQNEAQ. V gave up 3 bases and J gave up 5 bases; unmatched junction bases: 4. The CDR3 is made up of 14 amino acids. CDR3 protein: CASSLGSGRETQYF. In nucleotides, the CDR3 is TGTGCCAGCAGCTTGGGAAGCGGGAGGGAGACCCAGTACTTC.

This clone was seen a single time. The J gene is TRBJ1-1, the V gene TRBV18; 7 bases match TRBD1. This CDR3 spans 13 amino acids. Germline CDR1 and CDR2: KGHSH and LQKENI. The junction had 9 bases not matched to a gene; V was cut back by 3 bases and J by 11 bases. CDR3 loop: CASSPDRAVGAFF. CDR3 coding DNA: TGTGCCAGCTCACCTGACAGGGCAGTTGGGGCTTTCTTT.

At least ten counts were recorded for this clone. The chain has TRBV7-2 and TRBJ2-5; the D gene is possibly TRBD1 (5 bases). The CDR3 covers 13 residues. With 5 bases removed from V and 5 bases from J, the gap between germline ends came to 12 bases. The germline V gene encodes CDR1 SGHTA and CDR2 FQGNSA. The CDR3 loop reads CASSQGVPETQYF. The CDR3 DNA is TGTGCCAGCAGCCAGGGCGTTCCGGAGACCCAGTACTTC.

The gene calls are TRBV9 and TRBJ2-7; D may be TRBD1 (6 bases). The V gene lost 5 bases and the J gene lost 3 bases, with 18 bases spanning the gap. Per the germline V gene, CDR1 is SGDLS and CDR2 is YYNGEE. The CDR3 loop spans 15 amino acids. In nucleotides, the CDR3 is TGTGCCAGCAGTTCCACCCCCACAGGGATCTACGAGCAGTACTTC. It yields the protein CASSSTPTGIYEQYF.

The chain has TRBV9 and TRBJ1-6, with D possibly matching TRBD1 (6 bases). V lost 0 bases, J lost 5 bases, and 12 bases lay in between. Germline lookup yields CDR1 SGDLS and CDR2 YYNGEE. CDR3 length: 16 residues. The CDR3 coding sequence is TGTGCCAGCAGCGTAGAAGTCCCAGGGGATAATTCACCCCTCCACTTT. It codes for CASSVEVPGDNSPLHF.

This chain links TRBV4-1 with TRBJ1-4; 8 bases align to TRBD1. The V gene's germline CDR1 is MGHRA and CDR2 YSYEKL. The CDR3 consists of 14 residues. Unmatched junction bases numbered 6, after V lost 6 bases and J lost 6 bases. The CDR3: CASRGQGGDEKLFF. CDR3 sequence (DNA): TGCGCCAGCAGAGGACAGGGAGGTGATGAAAAACTGTTTTTT.

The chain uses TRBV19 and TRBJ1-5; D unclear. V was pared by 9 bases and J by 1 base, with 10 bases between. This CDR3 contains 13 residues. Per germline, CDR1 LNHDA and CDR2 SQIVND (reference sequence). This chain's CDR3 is CASRHNSNQPQHF. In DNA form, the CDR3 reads TGTGCCAGCCGACATAACAGCAATCAGCCCCAGCATTTT.